Below, 10 T cell receptor beta chains from the same sample are listed, as sequenced in a study of identical twins. A single record per CDR3 protein comes from TCRdb applying MiXCR to the 5' RACE reads. Of 350,000 or so distinct CDR3 sequences in the sample, around an eighth were seen once. The same data also contributed to another study, on yellow fever vaccine responses in identical twins.

The source material was CD8+ T cells sorted from blood. These receptors originate from a woman aged 18-35 years in good health.

This clonotype was seen more than once but under ten times. This sequence joins TRBV12-3 or TRBV12-4 and TRBJ1-2; D is unresolved. V lost 1 base, J lost 10 bases, and 10 bases lay in between. The CDR3 is 12 residues long. In DNA form, the CDR3 reads TGTGCCAGCAGTTTAGATGAGGTTACCTACACCTTC. It is translated as CASSLDEVTYTF.

The chain carries TRBV29-1 and TRBJ2-1; 8 bases match TRBD2. V shed 1 base and J 2 bases; nucleotides not matched to a gene: 4. The CDR3 covers 15 residues. Germline CDR1 reads SQVTM; CDR2 reads ANQGSEA. The CDR3 protein is CSVEVSGRTYNEQFF. In nucleotides, the CDR3 is TGCAGCGTTGAAGTGAGCGGGAGAACCTACAATGAGCAGTTCTTC.

Here the CDR3 DNA reads TGTGCCAGCAGCCTTCTAGGATCGGGCTACAATGAGCAGTTCTTC. As protein: CASSLLGSGYNEQFF. The gene calls are TRBV11-3 and TRBJ2-1; D is unresolved. This CDR3 is built from 15 residues. The ends were cut back, 5 bases at V and 3 bases at J, with 14 bases in the middle. The germline CDR1 and CDR2 sequences are SGHNT and YENEEA.

V is TRBV6-1 and J is TRBJ2-1, with 13 bases lining up with TRBD2. CDR1 and CDR2 from the germline V gene are MNHNS and SASEGT. V was pared by 2 bases and J by 3 bases, with 1 base of the junction left unmatched. This CDR3 has 16 amino acids. The CDR3 nucleotides are TGTGCCAGCAGTGAATGGACTAGCGGGAGCTACAATGAGCAGTTCTTC. It is translated as CASSEWTSGSYNEQFF.

This clonotype was counted a few times. The chain employs TRBV20-1 and TRBJ2-7, with D possibly TRBD1 on 5 matching bases. Germline V gene data show CDR1 as DFQATT and CDR2 as SNEGSKA (reference sequence). This CDR3 is built from 15 residues. Trimming stripped 6 bases from V and 4 bases from J, with 22 bases between. Here the CDR3 reads CSADRIGDLGYEQYV. The CDR3 DNA sequence: TGCAGTGCAGACCGCATAGGGGATCTTGGATACGAGCAGTACGTC.

This clonotype came up many times. This sequence joins TRBV6-4 and TRBJ2-1; D possibly corresponds to TRBD2 (7 bases). Between the trimmed V and J ends, which lost 2 bases and 5 bases, there was a span of 13 bases. Germline loops: CDR1 MRHNA, CDR2 SNTAGT. This CDR3 is 15 amino acids long. The chain's CDR3 is CASSDDVGGHNEQFF. Written as DNA, the CDR3 is TGTGCCAGCAGTGACGATGTCGGGGGGCACAATGAGCAGTTCTTC.

The chain joins TRBV5-6 to TRBJ2-1; 7 bases are a match to TRBD2. This CDR3 comprises 17 residues. In germline, CDR1 is SGHDT, CDR2 YYEEEE. The ends lost 0 bases at V and 7 bases at J; junction bases unmatched: 13. CDR3 in amino acids: CASSLDFGAGVLNEQFF. For the CDR3, the DNA is TGTGCCAGCAGCTTGGACTTCGGGGCGGGAGTCTTGAATGAGCAGTTCTTC. Supplemented by reference TRBV5-6 and TRBJ2-1, the full variable domain reads DAGVTQSPTHLIKTRGQQVTLRCSPKSGHDTVSWYQQALGQGPQFIFQYYEEEERQRGNFPDRFSGHQFPNYSSELNVNALLLGDSALYLCASSLDFGAGVLNEQFFGPGTRLTVL.

As concerns this clonotype: One junction end disagrees with the germline gene, perhaps due to a read error. DNA of the CDR3: TGTGCCACCAATGATCAAGACAGGGTAAACACCGGGGAGCTGTTTTTT. It yields the protein CATNDQDRVNTGELFF. This chain uses TRBV24-1 with TRBJ2-2, with 7 bases identical to TRBD1. The CDR3 is 16 amino acids. The germline V gene has CDR1 KGHDR and CDR2 SFDVKD.

This clonotype was detected ten times or more. The DNA for the CDR3 is TGCAGCGTAGACAGGGGGGATTACGAGCAGTACTTC. Its translation is CSVDRGDYEQYF. This chain links TRBV29-1 with TRBJ2-7; the match to TRBD1 covers 9 bases. The V segment lost 6 bases and the J segment 4 bases; nucleotides outside the gene matches: 4. This CDR3 has 12 residues. CDR1 is SQVTM, CDR2 ANQGSEA, per germline.

J is TRBJ2-1 and V is TRBV6-4; the D is unclear. V was trimmed by 2 bases and J by 9 bases, leaving 14 bases between them. This CDR3 is built from 14 residues. CDR1 and CDR2 (germline): MRHNA, SNTAGT. DNA for the CDR3: TGTGCCAGCAGTGACGGGCTCTCCCCAGGTGAGCAGTTCTTC. Its protein product is CASSDGLSPGEQFF.